Listed below are T cell receptor beta chains from one sample, sequenced in a study of blood T cell repertoires in COVID-19. The data were produced by immunoSEQ multiplex PCR, yet TCRdb's version contains in-frame clones alone and is incomplete. This sample carries 200,000 to 250,000 clones, roughly 92% of them seen once, and the ten largest clones take 0.65% to 0.85%. The sample consisted of peripheral blood. The receptors originated from a man between 60 and 70 years old with COVID-19, enrolled during active disease. Each CDR3 is given with its conserved first and last residue. The D gene is left open where the match is weak. Clone sizes are given selectively: once, few, many, or a class where the clone is expanded.

cdr3_nt cdr3_aa clone_size j_call d_call v_call
TGTGCCACCAGCAGAGACGGGACAGGGGATTCACCCCTCCACTTT CATSRDGTGDSPLHF once TRBJ1-6 TRBD1 TRBV15
TGTGCCAGCAGCTTAGAGGGACAGGGGGCGGTTGCTTTCTTT CASSLEGQGAVAFF once TRBJ1-1 TRBD1 TRBV7-9
TGTGCCAGCAGCTTACTAGCGGGGGGAGCCAATGAGCAGTTCTTC CASSLLAGGANEQFF . TRBJ2-1 TRBD2 TRBV3-1/TRBV3-2
TGTGCCAGCAGGGAGGACGACGGGGTAGGCTACGAGCAGTACTTC CASREDDGVGYEQYF . TRBJ2-7 . TRBV6-5
TGTGCCAGCAGCTCCCAGGGCAATGAGCAGTTCTTC CASSSQGNEQFF . TRBJ2-1 . TRBV11-2
TGTGCCAGCAGTGTTTCAGGGGGTAGAGGTGGCTACACCTTC CASSVSGGRGGYTF once TRBJ1-2 TRBD1 TRBV28
TGTGCTAGTGGTCCCTTCGGGGGGAACACTGAAGCTTTCTTT CASGPFGGNTEAFF . TRBJ1-1 . TRBV12-5
TGTGCCAGCAGCTTACGCGGGAACACCGGGGAGCTGTTTTTT CASSLRGNTGELFF . TRBJ2-2 . TRBV5-4
TGTGCCAGCAGCCCCCCTTGGGGGGGCAGTTTCCAGTTCTTC CASSPPWGGSFQFF . TRBJ2-1 . TRBV5-5
TGTGCCAGCAGCAGTATCGGGACAGGCCTATACAATGAGCAGTTCTTC CASSSIGTGLYNEQFF . TRBJ2-1 TRBD1 TRBV5-6